Listed here are 27 T cell receptor beta chains from one sample, sequenced in a study of blood T cell repertoires in COVID-19. Sequencing used immunoSEQ multiplex PCR; TCRdb keeps in-frame clones, though not all of them. The table has approximately 220,000 clones, roughly four fifths seen once. Sequenced sample: peripheral blood. Receptors were obtained from a woman younger than 45 who had recovered from COVID-19.

The gene calls are TRBV7-9 and TRBJ2-1; 8 bases are shared with TRBD1. The CDR3 extends over 17 amino acids. Unmatched junction bases numbered 6, after V lost 2 bases and J lost 0 bases. The germline V gene encodes CDR1 SEHNR and CDR2 FQNEAQ (reference sequence). DNA of the CDR3: TGTGCCAGCAGCTTAACAGGGGGAACCCTCTCCTACAATGAGCAGTTCTTC. Translating it yields CASSLTGGTLSYNEQFF. The complete variable domain, with remaining parts taken from reference TRBV7-9 and TRBJ2-1, reads DTGVSQNPRHKITKRGQNVTFRCDPISEHNRLYWYRQTLGQGPEFLTYFQNEAQLEKSRLLSDRFSAERPKGSFSTLEIQRTEQGDSAMYLCASSLTGGTLSYNEQFFGPGTRLTVL.

This clone was recorded a few times. The V and J genes are TRBV9 and TRBJ1-1; maybe TRBD1 (6 bases). Trimming pared 4 bases from V and 1 base from J, leaving 20 bases between. The germline CDR1 and CDR2 sequences are SGDLS and YYNGEE. This CDR3 region has 17 residues. CDR3 loop: CASSPPETGSTNTEAFF. CDR3 in DNA: TGTGCCAGCAGCCCTCCCGAGACAGGCTCTACGAACACTGAAGCTTTCTTT.

The chain joins TRBV24-1 to TRBJ2-1; D may be TRBD1 (6 bases). V shed 0 bases and J shed 8 bases, with 10 bases lying between them. The germline CDR1 and CDR2 sequences are KGHDR and SFDVKD. This CDR3 spans 14 amino acids. The CDR3 coding sequence is TGTGCCACCAGTGATTTGGAGGGACAACATGAGCAGTTCTTC. Translated: CATSDLEGQHEQFF.

This chain joins TRBV11-3 and TRBJ2-1; 7 nucleotides align to TRBD2. Germline lookup yields CDR1 SGHNT and CDR2 YENEEA. This CDR3 is 17 amino acids long. V lost 1 base, J lost 0 bases, and 6 bases stayed unmatched. The CDR3, as DNA: TGTGCCAGCAGCTTAGGAGGGAGGGCCAGCTCCTACAATGAGCAGTTCTTC. This codes for CASSLGGRASSYNEQFF.

The rearrangement uses TRBV10-3 and TRBJ1-1; TRBD1 is a possible D gene (6 bases). The CDR3 consists of 16 residues. V was shortened by 6 bases and J by 1 base, with 18 bases between the two germline ends. The germline V gene encodes CDR1 ENHRY and CDR2 SYGVKD. CDR3 in amino acids: CAISSRGDPKNTEAFF. The CDR3, as DNA: TGTGCCATCAGCTCCAGGGGAGACCCAAAGAACACTGAAGCTTTCTTT.

The rearrangement links TRBV7-9 to TRBJ1-6, with 8 positions matching TRBD1. The CDR3 contains 15 residues. CDR1 is SEHNR and CDR2 is FQNEAQ in the germline V gene (reference sequence). Germline trimming cut 5 bases from V and 7 bases from J; bases unmatched to any gene: 7. CDR3 loop: CASSPRQGTNSPLHF. The CDR3, as DNA: TGTGCCAGCAGCCCCCGACAGGGGACAAATTCACCCCTCCACTTT. The full variable domain, in which reference TRBV7-9 and TRBJ1-6 provide the parts outside the CDR3, is DTGVSQNPRHKITKRGQNVTFRCDPISEHNRLYWYRQTLGQGPEFLTYFQNEAQLEKSRLLSDRFSAERPKGSFSTLEIQRTEQGDSAMYLCASSPRQGTNSPLHFGNGTRLTVT.

The chain employs TRBV19 and TRBJ2-3, with a weak D call TRBD2 (6 bases). Germline V gene data show CDR1 as LNHDA and CDR2 as SQIVND (reference sequence). The length of the CDR3 is 13 residues. V was pared by 3 bases and J by 7 bases, with 11 bases between. The CDR3 nucleotides are TGTGCCAGTAGTATTGGGGGACTCAATACGCAGTATTTT. Residues: CASSIGGLNTQYF.

CDR3 loop: CASSEPEDSTYEQYF. CDR3 DNA: TGCGCCAGCAGTGAGCCCGAGGACAGCACCTACGAGCAGTACTTC. This rearrangement joins TRBV10-1 to TRBJ2-7; weak D call: TRBD1 (6 bases). CDR1 is WNHNN, CDR2 SYGVQD, per germline (reference sequence). The CDR3 consists of 15 residues. Trimming left V 2 bases short and J 2 bases short, with 13 bases between.

The chain has TRBV19 and TRBJ1-1, with no clear D. The CDR3 consists of 17 residues. The ends were cut back, 3 bases at V and 1 base at J, with 18 bases in the middle. Per the germline V gene, CDR1 is LNHDA and CDR2 is SQIVND (reference sequence). CDR3 amino acids: CASSIKVGRMGNTEAFF. The CDR3, as DNA: TGTGCCAGTAGTATTAAGGTTGGCAGGATGGGGAACACTGAAGCTTTCTTT.

This chain joins TRBV28 and TRBJ2-1; 9 bases are a match to TRBD1. CDR3 length: 19 amino acids. Trimming took 2 bases from V and 0 from J; bases not matched to a gene: 11. Per the germline V gene, CDR1 is MDHEN and CDR2 is SYDVKM. The CDR3 coding sequence is TGTGCCAGCAGTTTAGGGACAGGGACAGCGCTTAGCTCCTACAATGAGCAGTTCTTC. Protein sequence: CASSLGTGTALSSYNEQFF. The whole variable domain, remainder taken from reference TRBV28 and TRBJ2-1, is DVKVTQSSRYLVKRTGEKVFLECVQDMDHENMFWYRQDPGLGLRLIYFSYDVKMKEKGDIPEGYSVSREKKERFSLILESASTNQTSMYLCASSLGTGTALSSYNEQFFGPGTRLTVL.

The rearrangement uses TRBV7-8 and TRBJ2-3; D may be TRBD2 (5 bases). The CDR3 length is 15 residues. Germline V lookup: CDR1 SGHVS, CDR2 FQNEAQ. V was trimmed by 5 bases and J by 6 bases, leaving 18 bases between them. The CDR3 is CASSPTRAPGDTQYF. The CDR3 DNA reads TGTGCCAGCAGCCCCACCCGGGCGCCGGGGGATACGCAGTATTTT.

In this sample, this clone turned up a few times. The rearrangement joins TRBV6-1 to TRBJ2-1, with 9 bases matching TRBD2. Germline values: CDR1 MNHNS, CDR2 SASEGT. The CDR3 runs to 16 residues. V was clipped by 2 bases and J by 4 bases; unmatched bases: 6. The CDR3 spells CASSERSSGRYNEQFF. CDR3 in DNA: TGTGCCAGCAGTGAAAGGAGTAGCGGGAGATACAATGAGCAGTTCTTC.

V is TRBV10-3 and J is TRBJ1-6; a possible D gene is TRBD1 (6 bases). Germline V lookup: CDR1 ENHRY, CDR2 SYGVKD. The CDR3 runs 15 residues. V lost 4 bases and J lost 10, with 17 bases in between. CDR3: CAISGIATGGSPLHF. DNA for the CDR3: TGTGCCATCAGTGGAATTGCGACAGGAGGATCACCCCTCCACTTT.

The J gene is TRBJ2-1, the V gene TRBV19; possibly TRBD2 for D (6 bases). The V gene lost 3 bases and the J gene lost 0 bases, with 21 bases spanning the gap. The CDR3 consists of 19 residues. Germline CDR1 and CDR2: LNHDA and SQIVND (reference sequence). CDR3 sequence (DNA): TGTGCCAGTAGTATCGCCAGGAGGGACTGGCTTAGCTCCTACAATGAGCAGTTCTTC. It codes for CASSIARRDWLSSYNEQFF.

V is TRBV6-1 and J is TRBJ1-1; TRBD1 might be the D (5 bases). The germline V and J ends were trimmed by 2 bases and 9 bases, with 7 bases remaining between them. CDR1 MNHNS and CDR2 SASEGT come from the germline V gene. CDR3 length equals 11 residues. This CDR3 is CASSERGKAFF. CDR3 DNA: TGTGCCAGCAGTGAAAGGGGTAAAGCTTTCTTT.

The genes are TRBV6-6 and TRBJ1-6; D may be TRBD1 (6 bases). This CDR3 contains 15 residues. CDR1 and CDR2 from the germline V gene are MNHNY and SVGAGI (reference sequence). V lost 2 bases, J lost 7 bases, and 12 bases lay in between. CDR3 DNA sequence: TGTGCCAGCAGTTACGATGGGGGCGGGAATTCACCCCTCCACTTT. Amino acids: CASSYDGGGNSPLHF.

This sequence joins TRBV2 and TRBJ2-4; D not certain. Germline-derived CDR1 and CDR2 are SNHLY and FYNNEI. V shed 2 bases and J shed 0 bases, with 11 bases lying between them. The CDR3 is 16 residues long. The CDR3 DNA reads as TGTGCCAGCAGTGAATATGCGGATTTAGCCAAAAACATTCAGTACTTC. Translating gives CASSEYADLAKNIQYF.

V gene TRBV19 combines with J gene TRBJ2-1; 8 bases fit TRBD2. V lost 2 bases and J lost 4; bases outside the gene matches: 7. Germline CDR1 is LNHDA and CDR2 is SQIVND (reference sequence). The CDR3 totals 16 residues. The CDR3 DNA reads as TGTGCCAGTAGTATAATAGCGGGAAAGGCGTACAATGAGCAGTTCTTC. Translation: CASSIIAGKAYNEQFF.

CDR3 in DNA: TGTGCCAGCAGTTCCTGCCTGACAGCGGGAGGTTGCAATGAGCAGTTCTTC. Translated: CASSSCLTAGGCNEQFF. The chain has TRBV27 and TRBJ2-1; TRBD2 matches at 9 bases. This CDR3 is built from 17 residues. CDR1 is MNHEY and CDR2 is SMNVEV in the germline V gene (reference sequence). J lost 6 bases, V lost 4 bases, and 13 bases had no gene match.

The V and J genes are TRBV7-3 and TRBJ1-3, with D uncertain. Trimming pared 1 base from V and 0 bases from J, leaving 10 bases between. The CDR3 has 16 residues. CDR1 SGHTA and CDR2 FQGTGA come from the germline V gene. CDR3 bases: TGTGCCAGCAGCTTAATGGCGGGCCTCTCTGGAAACACCATATATTTT. It yields the protein CASSLMAGLSGNTIYF.

V is TRBV18 and J is TRBJ2-2, with D possibly matching TRBD2 (6 bases). Germline loops: CDR1 KGHSH, CDR2 LQKENI. V was clipped by 4 bases and J by 7 bases, with 19 bases between them. CDR3 size: 16 residues. The CDR3 loop reads CASSRTEGTVVGELFF. CDR3 DNA: TGTGCCAGCTCACGAACCGAGGGGACTGTTGTCGGGGAGCTGTTTTTT.

The chain links TRBV4-1 to TRBJ2-3; a possible D gene is TRBD1 (5 bases). CDR1 is MGHRA, CDR2 YSYEKL, per germline. V was trimmed by 3 bases and J by 0 bases, leaving 10 bases between them. The CDR3 contains 15 residues. DNA for the CDR3: TGCGCCAGCAGCCAGGTGGGGCTAAGCACAGATACGCAGTATTTT. Residues: CASSQVGLSTDTQYF.

The V and J genes are TRBV5-4 and TRBJ2-3; D possibly corresponds to TRBD2 (6 bases). This CDR3 is built from 15 residues. From germline, CDR1 is SGHNT and CDR2 YYREEE (reference sequence). Trimming shortened V by 4 bases and J by 6 bases, and 18 bases separated the two germline ends. CDR3 loop: CASSPGLLQPDTQYF. The CDR3 region has the DNA TGTGCCAGCAGCCCGGGACTCCTTCAACCGGATACGCAGTATTTT.

CDR3 in DNA: TGTGCCAGTAGTATCGCCCCGATAGGCAATCAGCCCCAGCATTTT. This gives the protein CASSIAPIGNQPQHF. V and J are TRBV19 and TRBJ1-5; D remains ambiguous. Germline assignment: CDR1 LNHDA and CDR2 SQIVND (reference sequence). Trimming took 3 bases from V and 2 from J, leaving 11 bases between them. The CDR3 is 15 amino acids.

V is TRBV24-1 and J is TRBJ2-5; D remains ambiguous. V lost 3 bases and J 4 bases, leaving 11 bases between the germline ends. Per the germline V gene, CDR1 is KGHDR and CDR2 is SFDVKD. This CDR3 comprises 14 residues. This chain's CDR3 is CATSDLRLGETQYF. In DNA form, the CDR3 reads TGTGCCACCAGTGATCTGAGGTTGGGAGAGACCCAGTACTTC.

This chain joins TRBV18 and TRBJ1-1; the match to TRBD1 covers 10 bases. Losses at the gene ends were 3 bases for V and 0 bases for J; bases not matched to a gene: 4. This CDR3 contains 16 residues. Germline CDR1 and CDR2: KGHSH and LQKENI. CDR3 protein: CASSPRTGGLNTEAFF. Written as DNA, the CDR3 is TGTGCCAGCTCACCTCGGACAGGGGGTTTGAACACTGAAGCTTTCTTT.

The CDR3 coding sequence is TGTGCCAGCAGTTACCCAGGGGGCGCGGTAGATACGCAGTATTTT. This codes for CASSYPGGAVDTQYF. The gene calls are TRBV6-5 and TRBJ2-3; 8 bases agree with TRBD1. The germline CDR1 and CDR2 sequences are MNHEY and SVGAGI. The V gene end was trimmed by 2 bases and the J gene end by 5 bases; junction bases not matched to a gene: 6. This CDR3 has 15 amino acids.